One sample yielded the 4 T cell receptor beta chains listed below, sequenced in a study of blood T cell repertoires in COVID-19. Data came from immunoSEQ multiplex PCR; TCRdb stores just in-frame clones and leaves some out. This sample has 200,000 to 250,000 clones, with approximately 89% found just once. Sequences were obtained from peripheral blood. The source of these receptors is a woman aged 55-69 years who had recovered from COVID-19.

CDR3 nucleotide sequence: TGTGCCAGCAGACGAGCGGGGGGGCCTATGGAAACGCAGTATTTT. Protein product: CASRRAGGPMETQYF. The rearrangement links TRBV6-5 to TRBJ2-3, with 10 bases lining up with TRBD2. Germline V gene data show CDR1 as MNHEY and CDR2 as SVGAGI. The CDR3 contains 15 residues. V shed 6 bases and J 9 bases; nucleotides not matched to a gene: 12.

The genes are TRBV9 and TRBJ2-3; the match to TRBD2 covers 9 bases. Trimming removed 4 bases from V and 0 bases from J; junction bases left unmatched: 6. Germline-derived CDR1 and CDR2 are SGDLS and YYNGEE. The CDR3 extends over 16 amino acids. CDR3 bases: TGTGCCAGCAGCCCAGGGCTAGCGGGGAGCACAGATACGCAGTATTTT. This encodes CASSPGLAGSTDTQYF.

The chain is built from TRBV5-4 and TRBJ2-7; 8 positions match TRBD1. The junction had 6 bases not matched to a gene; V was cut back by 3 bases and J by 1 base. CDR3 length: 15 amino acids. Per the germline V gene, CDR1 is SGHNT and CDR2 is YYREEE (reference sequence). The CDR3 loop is CASSSTGGVSYEQYF. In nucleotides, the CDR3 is TGTGCCAGCAGCTCCACAGGGGGTGTTTCCTACGAGCAGTACTTC.

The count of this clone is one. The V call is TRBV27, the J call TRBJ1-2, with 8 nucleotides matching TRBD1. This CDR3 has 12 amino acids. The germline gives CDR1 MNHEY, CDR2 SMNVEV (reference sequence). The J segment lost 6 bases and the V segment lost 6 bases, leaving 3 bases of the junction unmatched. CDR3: CASRSGGHGYTF. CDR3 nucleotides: TGTGCCAGCAGATCAGGGGGCCATGGCTACACCTTC.